Listed below are T cell receptor beta chains from one sample, sequenced in a study of CD8+CD57+ T cells in acquired aplastic anemia. TCRdb reanalysed the reads using MiXCR and keeps one entry per CDR3 protein. The sample lists roughly 160,000 distinct CDR3 sequences, around 50% occurring once. Input material: sorted CD4+, CD8+, or CD8+CD57+ T cells (not recorded which) from PBMCs. Receptors were obtained from a human donor with aplastic anemia. CDR3s include the opening cysteine and the closing phenylalanine or tryptophan. Each record gives: D gene, J gene, V gene, clone size, CDR3 DNA, CDR3 protein. A D gene is named only where the DNA matches it firmly. Clone size is given for some rows only: seen once, a few or many times, or a class if the clone is expanded.

D: TRBD2
J: TRBJ2-3
V: TRBV12-3/TRBV12-4
size: -
DNA: TGTGCCAGCAGTTTGGCTAGCGGGACGACAGATACGCAGTATTTT
CDR3: CASSLASGTTDTQYF

D: -
J: TRBJ2-7
V: TRBV19
size: many
DNA: TGTGCCAGTAGTATGGGCCGGCGAACCTACGAGCAGTACTTC
CDR3: CASSMGRRTYEQYF

D: -
J: TRBJ1-5
V: TRBV19
size: many
DNA: TGTGCCAGTAGTATAGGGTTCCAGCCCCAGCATTTT
CDR3: CASSIGFQPQHF

D: -
J: TRBJ2-2
V: TRBV9
size: many
DNA: TGTGCCAGCAGCGCACAAGGGGTCGACACCGGGGAGCTGTTTTTT
CDR3: CASSAQGVDTGELFF

D: -
J: TRBJ1-5
V: TRBV7-2
size: many
DNA: TGTGCCAGCAGCTTATTTGGGGTGGGCATCAATCAGCCCCAGCATTTT
CDR3: CASSLFGVGINQPQHF

D: -
J: TRBJ2-3
V: TRBV10-1
size: -
DNA: TGCGCCAGCAGTGAAACGAAGAATACGCAGTATTTT
CDR3: CASSETKNTQYF

D: TRBD2
J: TRBJ2-1
V: TRBV6-1
size: -
DNA: TGTGCCAGTACCCCGGGACTAGCGGGAGGTTACAATGAGCAGTTCTTC
CDR3: CASTPGLAGGYNEQFF

D: TRBD1
J: TRBJ1-1
V: TRBV20-1
size: -
DNA: TGCGGTGCTTTGGCCCCGGACAGGGAGAACACTGAAGCTTTCTTT
CDR3: CGALAPDRENTEAFF

D: TRBD1
J: TRBJ1-2
V: TRBV24-1
size: -
DNA: TGTGCCACCAGAGGGGACAGGGTGACGGGTAGCTATGGCTACACCTTC
CDR3: CATRGDRVTGSYGYTF

D: TRBD1
J: TRBJ2-1
V: TRBV28
size: few
DNA: TGTGCCAGCAGTTCCCCGGACAGGGCGGGCTACAATGAGCAGTTCTTC
CDR3: CASSSPDRAGYNEQFF

D: TRBD1
J: TRBJ2-5
V: TRBV7-9
size: -
DNA: TGTGCCAGCAGGACCGGGACAGGGAACCAAGACACCCAGTACTTC
CDR3: CASRTGTGNQDTQYF

D: -
J: TRBJ1-1
V: TRBV2
size: -
DNA: TGTGCCAGCAGGGGTAAAACTGAAGCTTTCTTT
CDR3: CASRGKTEAFF

D: -
J: TRBJ2-5
V: TRBV2
size: -
DNA: TGTGCCAGCACTGAGCATAAAAGTAAAGAGACCCAGTACTTC
CDR3: CASTEHKSKETQYF

D: -
J: TRBJ1-5
V: TRBV27
size: -
DNA: TGTGCCAGCAGTCCAAACCTGCCAATAACAGGGAATCAGCCCCAGCATTTT
CDR3: CASSPNLPITGNQPQHF

D: -
J: TRBJ1-1
V: TRBV10-1
size: -
DNA: TGCGCCAGCAGTGTGGGCCCAGGGATAGGCACTGAAGCTTTCTTT
CDR3: CASSVGPGIGTEAFF

D: -
J: TRBJ2-7
V: TRBV5-8
size: -
DNA: TGTGCCAGCCCTGGGGGGGCGGACTACGAGCAGTACTTC
CDR3: CASPGGADYEQYF

D: -
J: TRBJ1-6
V: TRBV10-3
size: -
DNA: TGTGCCATCAGTTCCGGATATAATACACCCCTCCACTTT
CDR3: CAISSGYNTPLHF

D: -
J: TRBJ2-1
V: TRBV24-1
size: -
DNA: TGTGCCACCAGTGAAACGGCAGGGGCTAGACCCTACAATGAGCAGTTCTTC
CDR3: CATSETAGARPYNEQFF

D: -
J: TRBJ2-6
V: TRBV2
size: -
DNA: TGTGCCAGCAGAGAGACCCCGGCTGGGGCCAACGTCCTGACTTTC
CDR3: CASRETPAGANVLTF

D: -
J: TRBJ1-1
V: TRBV20-1
size: many
DNA: TGCAGTGTTAAAGGGGGTGAGGTCACTGAAGCTTTCTTT
CDR3: CSVKGGEVTEAFF

D: -
J: TRBJ1-3
V: TRBV3-1
size: few
DNA: TGTGCCAGCAGCCAGCACGCAGGGGACGTTGGAAACACCATATATTTT
CDR3: CASSQHAGDVGNTIYF

D: -
J: TRBJ2-3
V: TRBV24-1
size: -
DNA: TGTGCCACCAGTGATTTGAGCACAGATACGCAGTATTTT
CDR3: CATSDLSTDTQYF

D: -
J: TRBJ2-3
V: TRBV4-1
size: -
DNA: TGCGCCAGCAGCCGGCGGACAGCCGATACGCAGTATTTT
CDR3: CASSRRTADTQYF

D: -
J: TRBJ2-5
V: TRBV29-1
size: -
DNA: TGCAGCGTTAAAAGGGGGGATGGAGAGACCCAGTACTTC
CDR3: CSVKRGDGETQYF

D: TRBD2
J: TRBJ2-5
V: TRBV2
size: many
DNA: TGTGCCAGCACCCCGGGACTAGCCCCAGAGACCCAGTACTTC
CDR3: CASTPGLAPETQYF

D: -
J: TRBJ1-3
V: TRBV25-1
size: -
DNA: TGTGCCAGCAGTGAAGGGGACATCTACTCTGGAAACACCATATATTTT
CDR3: CASSEGDIYSGNTIYF

D: -
J: TRBJ2-7
V: TRBV29-1
size: -
DNA: TGCAGCGTTGGGGCAGGGGGAGGGTACGAGCAGTACTTC
CDR3: CSVGAGGGYEQYF

D: TRBD2
J: TRBJ2-3
V: TRBV24-1
size: -
DNA: TGTGCCACCAGTGATCGTACTAGCGGGACGCCAGATACGCAGTATTTT
CDR3: CATSDRTSGTPDTQYF

D: -
J: TRBJ2-2
V: TRBV9
size: many
DNA: TGTGCCAGCAGCGTAGTACTCACCGGGGAGCTGTTTTTT
CDR3: CASSVVLTGELFF

D: -
J: TRBJ1-6
V: TRBV7-3
size: once
DNA: TGTGCCAGCAGCGACAACAATTCACCCCTCCACTTT
CDR3: CASSDNNSPLHF

D: -
J: TRBJ1-1
V: TRBV10-3
size: -
DNA: TGTGCCATCAGTGAGTCGGGTATACGGGAAAGAGCTTTCTTT
CDR3: CAISESGIRERAFF

D: -
J: TRBJ1-2
V: TRBV2
size: -
DNA: TGTGCCAGCGTTCAAAGGGGTGGCTACACCTTC
CDR3: CASVQRGGYTF

D: -
J: TRBJ2-7
V: TRBV7-2
size: -
DNA: TGTGCCAGCAGCAAACTACCGGGGCTCTACGAGCAGTACTTC
CDR3: CASSKLPGLYEQYF

D: -
J: TRBJ1-1
V: TRBV4-2
size: -
DNA: TGTGCCAGCAGCCAAGTCTCAGGGGCTAACACTGAAGCTTTCTTT
CDR3: CASSQVSGANTEAFF

D: TRBD1
J: TRBJ1-6
V: TRBV6-1
size: -
DNA: TGTGCCAGCAGTCTGGGACAGGACGTTTCACCCCTCCACTTT
CDR3: CASSLGQDVSPLHF

D: -
J: TRBJ2-7
V: TRBV9
size: many
DNA: TGTGCCAGCAGCGTAGAAGGGGCCGGATCCTACGAGCAGTACTTC
CDR3: CASSVEGAGSYEQYF

D: -
J: TRBJ2-7
V: TRBV2
size: -
DNA: TGTGCCAGCAGTTCCCAAAGTTACGAGCAGTACTTC
CDR3: CASSSQSYEQYF

D: -
J: TRBJ1-5
V: TRBV15
size: once
DNA: TGTGCCACCAGCAGACCCCAGGAGAATCAGCCCCAGCATTTT
CDR3: CATSRPQENQPQHF

D: -
J: TRBJ2-1
V: TRBV19
size: many
DNA: TGTGCCAGTAGTATCGGCCGTAAGGGTAACAATGAGCAGTTCTTC
CDR3: CASSIGRKGNNEQFF

D: TRBD1
J: TRBJ1-2
V: TRBV19
size: -
DNA: TGTGCCAGTAGTCCACAGGGGGCGAGCTATGGCTACACCTTC
CDR3: CASSPQGASYGYTF

D: -
J: TRBJ1-2
V: TRBV18
size: few
DNA: TGTGCCAGCTCACCGTCAACGGCAGGGGACTATGGCTACACCTTC
CDR3: CASSPSTAGDYGYTF

D: TRBD1
J: TRBJ1-5
V: TRBV11-3
size: -
DNA: TGTGCCAGCAGCTCTACTGGGGAGGGGGCTTCACCCCAGCATTTT
CDR3: CASSSTGEGASPQHF

D: -
J: TRBJ2-1
V: TRBV29-1
size: many
DNA: TGCAGCGTTGAGGGGAATAAGTGGAATGAGCAGTTCTTC
CDR3: CSVEGNKWNEQFF

D: -
J: TRBJ1-2
V: TRBV19
size: many
DNA: TGTGCCAGTCGAGAAACAGAATTCTATGGCTACACCTTC
CDR3: CASRETEFYGYTF

D: TRBD1
J: TRBJ2-7
V: TRBV12-3/TRBV12-4
size: once
DNA: TGTGCCAGCAGTTTAGCGTCCGGACAGGGGACCTACGAGCAGTACTTC
CDR3: CASSLASGQGTYEQYF

D: TRBD2
J: TRBJ2-3
V: TRBV19
size: -
DNA: TGTGCCAGTAAGGGACTAGCGGGAGGAAGCACAGATACGCAGTATTTT
CDR3: CASKGLAGGSTDTQYF

D: TRBD2
J: TRBJ2-4
V: TRBV6-1
size: -
DNA: TGTGCCAGCAGTGAAGACGGGACTAGTGGGATTCAGTACTTC
CDR3: CASSEDGTSGIQYF

D: TRBD1
J: TRBJ2-7
V: TRBV10-1
size: -
DNA: TGCGCCAGCCGGATCGGGACAGGGGATTCGGACGAGCAGTACTTC
CDR3: CASRIGTGDSDEQYF

D: -
J: TRBJ1-4
V: TRBV5-1
size: -
DNA: TGCGCCAGCAGCTTGGGACAGCATAAGGAAAAACTGTTTTTT
CDR3: CASSLGQHKEKLFF

D: TRBD1
J: TRBJ2-7
V: TRBV14
size: -
DNA: TGTGCCAGCAGCCGGACCGGGACAGGGCTGGGGTACGAGCAGTACTTC
CDR3: CASSRTGTGLGYEQYF

D: -
J: TRBJ2-7
V: TRBV12-5
size: many
DNA: TGTGCTAGTGGTCTAAACTACGAGCAGTACTTC
CDR3: CASGLNYEQYF

D: TRBD1
J: TRBJ1-2
V: TRBV20-1
size: many
DNA: TGCAGTGCTCCTCCCCGAACTGGGACAGGGAAAAACCTAGCATATGGCTACACCTTC
CDR3: CSAPPRTGTGKNLAYGYTF

D: -
J: TRBJ1-2
V: TRBV19
size: -
DNA: TGTGCCAGTAGTGCCTGGACACCACCCCATAACTATGGCTACACCTTC
CDR3: CASSAWTPPHNYGYTF

D: TRBD1
J: TRBJ2-2
V: TRBV7-2
size: many
DNA: TGTGCCAGCAGTTGGAGACAGGGAACCGGGGAGCTGTTTTTT
CDR3: CASSWRQGTGELFF